Listed below are T cell receptor beta chains from one sample, sequenced in a study of shared clonotypes between healthy human individuals. Method: immunoSEQ multiplex PCR; TCRdb's copy keeps in-frame clones and lacks some. The table lists some 2,100,000 clones, just over 90% of them singletons. Sequences were obtained from naive CD8+ T cells from PBMCs. The receptors here all came from a man younger than 35 in good health. Some clones in this sample may be carry-over from other donors' samples. Both conserved end residues are part of each CDR3. A D gene is named only where the DNA matches it firmly. Not every row has a clone size; where given, it reads once, few, many or a size class.

clone size	D gene	V gene	J gene	CDR3 length	CDR3 protein	CDR3 DNA
.	.	TRBV9	TRBJ2-1	16	CASSARQTMQYNEQFF	TGTGCCAGCAGCGCCCGACAAACCATGCAGTACAATGAGCAGTTCTTC
.	.	TRBV30	TRBJ1-2	17	CAWSVVFRDYFNYGYTF	TGTGCCTGGAGTGTAGTTTTTCGGGACTACTTTAACTATGGCTACACCTTC
.	.	TRBV4-1	TRBJ1-2	15	CASSQDSRGNYGYTF	TGCGCCAGCAGCCAAGATTCGAGAGGTAACTATGGCTACACCTTC
.	.	TRBV4-3	TRBJ2-7	15	CASSQAAGSSYEQYF	TGCGCCAGCAGCCAAGCGGCAGGGAGCTCCTACGAGCAGTACTTC
once	TRBD1	TRBV27	TRBJ2-1	14	CASSPDRGHVEQFF	TGTGCCAGCAGTCCGGACAGGGGGCACGTTGAGCAGTTCTTC
once	.	TRBV9	TRBJ1-4	15	CASSVADFPKQDLHF	TGTGCCAGCAGCGTAGCAGATTTCCCCAAACAGGACCTACATTTT
.	TRBD1	TRBV5-4	TRBJ2-1	17	CASSLGSRTGNYNEQFF	TGTGCCAGCAGCTTGGGATCCCGGACAGGGAATTACAATGAGCAGTTCTTC
few	.	TRBV19	TRBJ1-1	11	CASTWSTEAFF	TGTGCCAGTACTTGGAGCACTGAAGCTTTCTTT
few	.	TRBV7-6	TRBJ1-1	12	CASSPNSVEAFF	TGTGCCAGCAGCCCGAATTCCGTTGAAGCTTTCTTT
.	TRBD2	TRBV19	TRBJ2-2	17	CASSIGLAVPKTGELFF	TGTGCCAGTAGTATTGGCCTAGCGGTGCCAAAGACCGGGGAGCTGTTTTTT
.	TRBD2	TRBV7-8	TRBJ2-3	20	CASSLVGTSGVPGLTDTQYF	TGTGCCAGCAGCTTAGTAGGGACTAGCGGAGTTCCCGGCCTCACAGATACGCAGTATTTT
once	TRBD2	TRBV7-9	TRBJ2-1	16	CASSALAGANYNEQFF	TGTGCCAGCAGCGCCTTAGCGGGAGCAAACTACAATGAGCAGTTCTTC
.	.	TRBV7-3	TRBJ2-3	11	CASSFASTQYF	TGTGCCAGCAGCTTCGCCTCTACGCAGTATTTT
.	.	TRBV7-3	TRBJ2-7	14	CASSVLQGPYEQYF	TGTGCCAGCAGCGTCCTACAGGGCCCCTACGAGCAGTACTTC
.	.	TRBV11-2	TRBJ1-2	14	CASSYTSTAYGYTF	TGTGCCAGCAGCTATACATCTACCGCCTATGGCTACACCTTC
few	.	TRBV4-3	TRBJ1-1	13	CASSQRGEREAFF	TGCGCCAGCAGCCAGAGGGGGGAGAGAGAAGCTTTCTTT
.	.	TRBV27	TRBJ1-1	16	CASKSRGAMMNTEAFF	TGTGCCAGCAAGTCGAGGGGCGCGATGATGAACACTGAAGCTTTCTTT
.	TRBD1	TRBV5-1	TRBJ2-7	18	CASSSHGQEAPSSYEQYF	TGCGCCAGCAGCTCACATGGACAGGAGGCTCCTAGCTCCTACGAGCAGTACTTC
.	.	TRBV9	TRBJ2-7	16	CASSEGVDSSPYEQYF	TGTGCCAGCAGCGAAGGGGTTGACAGCTCCCCCTACGAGCAGTACTTC
.	TRBD2	TRBV7-3	TRBJ2-6	19	CARRGATSGSRSGANVLTF	TGTGCCCGTAGAGGGGCGACTAGCGGGAGTCGGTCTGGGGCCAACGTCCTGACTTTC
.	TRBD1	TRBV7-9	TRBJ2-3	18	CASSLAVRDRERGDTQYF	TGTGCCAGCAGCTTAGCCGTCCGGGACAGGGAGCGAGGAGATACGCAGTATTTT
.	.	TRBV20-1	TRBJ1-2	11	CSARPGYGYTF	TGCAGTGCTAGACCGGGGTATGGCTACACCTTC
.	.	TRBV27	TRBJ2-1	15	CASSLAQRTYNEQFF	TGTGCCAGCAGTTTAGCCCAGCGAACATACAATGAGCAGTTCTTC
.	.	TRBV28	TRBJ1-5	15	CASSLSEYSNQPQHF	TGTGCCAGCAGTTTATCAGAATATAGCAATCAGCCCCAGCATTTT
.	.	TRBV10-3	TRBJ2-1	14	CAISESLQGTEQFF	TGTGCCATCAGTGAGTCCTTACAGGGAACTGAGCAGTTCTTC
.	.	TRBV13	TRBJ2-1	15	CASSLVGGGDNEQFF	TGTGCCAGCAGCTTAGTGGGGGGCGGAGACAATGAGCAGTTCTTC
.	.	TRBV16	TRBJ2-3	12	CASSLGRDTQYF	TGTGCCAGCAGCCTAGGTCGAGATACGCAGTATTTT
once	TRBD2	TRBV7-8	TRBJ2-7	15	CASRTPSGTSYEQYF	TGTGCCAGCAGGACCCCTAGCGGAACTTCCTACGAGCAGTACTTC
.	.	TRBV7-3	TRBJ2-1	15	CASSFTGSSYNEQFF	TGTGCCAGCAGCTTTACGGGTAGCTCCTACAATGAGCAGTTCTTC
.	.	TRBV27	TRBJ2-7	14	CASSLEGGTLDEYF	TGTGCCAGCAGTTTGGAGGGGGGGACCCTAGATGAGTACTTC
.	.	TRBV27	TRBJ2-1	14	CASSYDSGDNEQFF	TGTGCCAGCAGTTATGACTCAGGGGACAATGAGCAGTTCTTC
.	TRBD2	TRBV10-2	TRBJ2-7	14	CASSPGLEVYEQYF	TGCGCCAGCAGTCCGGGACTAGAGGTTTACGAGCAGTACTTC
.	.	TRBV4-1	TRBJ2-7	15	CASSQVGGPTYEQYF	TGCGCCAGCAGCCAAGTTGGAGGCCCGACCTACGAGCAGTACTTC
.	.	TRBV5-4	TRBJ1-2	14	CASRSRGAVYGYTF	TGTGCCAGCAGAAGTAGGGGTGCTGTCTATGGCTACACCTTC
.	TRBD1	TRBV5-1	TRBJ2-5	14	CASSPGQGLETQYF	TGCGCCAGCAGCCCGGGACAGGGGTTGGAGACCCAGTACTTC
few	.	TRBV4-1	TRBJ1-1	15	CASSQNGLMNTEAFF	TGCGCCAGCAGCCAAAACGGACTCATGAACACTGAAGCTTTCTTT
.	.	TRBV7-2	TRBJ2-7	13	CASSAFGRYEQYF	TGTGCCAGCAGCGCGTTCGGTCGGTACGAGCAGTACTTC
.	.	TRBV29-1	TRBJ2-2	14	CSVVILGHTGELFF	TGCAGCGTTGTTATTCTGGGTCACACCGGGGAGCTGTTTTTT
once	.	TRBV19	TRBJ2-1	14	CASTTRGGYNEQFF	TGTGCCAGTACCACAAGGGGCGGCTACAATGAGCAGTTCTTC
.	.	TRBV4-1	TRBJ2-5	16	CASSQDPARGGETQYF	TGCGCCAGCAGCCAAGACCCCGCGAGGGGGGGAGAGACCCAGTACTTC
.	TRBD1	TRBV7-9	TRBJ2-7	15	CASSSTGGRLYEQYF	TGTGCCAGCAGCTCAACAGGGGGCCGACTCTACGAGCAGTACTTC
.	.	TRBV7-2	TRBJ2-7	14	CASSPGWGPYEQYF	TGTGCCAGCAGCCCGGGTTGGGGACCCTACGAGCAGTACTTC
.	.	TRBV20-1	TRBJ2-5	11	CSASQGETQYF	TGCAGTGCTAGTCAGGGGGAGACCCAGTACTTC
.	.	TRBV13	TRBJ2-3	13	CASSPGGADTQYF	TGTGCCAGCAGCCCCGGCGGCGCAGATACGCAGTATTTT
.	.	TRBV4-1	TRBJ1-1	15	CASSRDDRPNTEAFF	TGCGCCAGCAGCCGAGACGACAGGCCGAACACTGAAGCTTTCTTT
.	.	TRBV7-2	TRBJ2-7	13	CASSANLDYEQYF	TGTGCCAGCAGCGCTAATCTCGACTACGAGCAGTACTTC
once	TRBD2	TRBV19	TRBJ2-5	17	CASSLTSGRPAKETQYF	TGTGCCAGTAGTCTTACTAGCGGGAGACCTGCGAAAGAGACCCAGTACTTC
.	TRBD1	TRBV7-9	TRBJ2-3	17	CASSAGTGSLGTDTQYF	TGTGCCAGCAGCGCCGGGACAGGGAGTCTCGGCACAGATACGCAGTATTTT